This T cell receptor (beta chain) originates from a study of T-cell reconstitution after alpha-beta-depleted transplantation in children. This clonotype was counted only a few times. Its antigen is not known. Study findings and constraints: The origin of alpha-beta T cells about two months after transplant was reportedly several hundred expanded graft clones. At the one-year point after transplant, T-cell counts and TCRbeta diversity were found to come mostly from T cells that had been newly produced. Some patients showed high day-60 TCRbeta diversity, which derived from surviving recipient T cells and thymic progenitors.

As it was prepared, the TCRbeta library received unique molecular identifiers. Each CDR3 protein is one row after TCRdb ran MiXCR on the PCR reads. Found here are approximately 980,000 distinct CDR3 sequences, around 30% of them singletons; the top ten hold around 30%. Sequences were derived from PBMCs, mostly from graft donor cells, sampled 360 days after TCRalphabeta/CD19-depleted stem cell transplant. The receptor's source is a boy under two years old who had a stem cell transplant for SCID, so the T cells may come from the graft donor.

For the CDR3, the DNA is TGTGCCAGCAGCTTAGGTTTTGGGGCCAACGTCCTGACTTTC. Its translation is CASSLGFGANVLTF. The chain joins TRBV7-2 to TRBJ2-6; no clear D. The CDR3 loop spans 14 amino acids. The V end was cut by 1 base, the J end by 3 bases, with 4 bases between. Germline values: CDR1 SGHTA, CDR2 FQGNSA. The whole variable domain, filled in from reference TRBV7-2 and TRBJ2-6, reads GAGVSQSPSNKVTEKGKDVELRCDPISGHTALYWYRQSLGQGLEFLIYFQGNSAPDKSGLPSDRFSAERTGGSVSTLTIQRTQQEDSAVYLCASSLGFGANVLTFGAGSRLTVL.